Included here is one T cell receptor (beta chain) sequence, with context. Its antigen remains unknown. The CDR3 totals 15 residues. Between the trimmed V and J ends, which lost 0 bases and 6 bases, there was a span of 12 bases. Germline CDR1 and CDR2: SGHRS and YFSETQ. The entry originates in a study of shared clonotypes between healthy human individuals. Findings and limits, study-wide: The four-donor shared clonotypes exceeded non-shared clonotypes in generation probability, with non-shared ones scoring lower. Depth was large, yet rarefaction showed that sorted-subset sequencing was incomplete.

Data came from immunoSEQ multiplex PCR; TCRdb stores just in-frame clones and leaves some out. The table lists about 600,000 clones, more than 95% of them singletons. This chain joins TRBV5-1 and TRBJ2-2; D call uncertain. Source material: naive CD4+ T cells sorted from blood. The subset was: CD45RA+ positively selected. The origin of this receptor is a woman in her thirties in good health. CDR3 sequence: CASSLAPPPPGELFF. The CDR3 DNA follows: TGCGCCAGCAGCTTGGCACCACCCCCCCCCGGGGAGCTGTTTTTT.